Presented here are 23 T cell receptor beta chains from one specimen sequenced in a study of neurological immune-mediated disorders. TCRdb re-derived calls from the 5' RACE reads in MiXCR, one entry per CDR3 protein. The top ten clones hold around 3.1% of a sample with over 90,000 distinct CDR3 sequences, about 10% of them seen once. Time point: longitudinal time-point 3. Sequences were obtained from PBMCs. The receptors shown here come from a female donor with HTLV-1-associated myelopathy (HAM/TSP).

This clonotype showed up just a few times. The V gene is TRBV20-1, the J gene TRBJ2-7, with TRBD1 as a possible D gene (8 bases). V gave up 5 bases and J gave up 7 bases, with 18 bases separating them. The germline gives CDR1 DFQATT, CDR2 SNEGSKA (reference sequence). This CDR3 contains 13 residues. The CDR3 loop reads CSAENNRGGEQYF. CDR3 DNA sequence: TGCAGTGCTGAAAATAACAGGGGGGGGGAGCAGTACTTC.

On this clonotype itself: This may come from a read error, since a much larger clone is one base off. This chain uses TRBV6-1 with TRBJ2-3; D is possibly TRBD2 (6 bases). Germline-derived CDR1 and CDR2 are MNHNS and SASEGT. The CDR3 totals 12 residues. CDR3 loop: CASSERGDTRYF. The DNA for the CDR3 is TGTGCCAGCAGTGAACGCGGGGATACGCGGTATTTT.

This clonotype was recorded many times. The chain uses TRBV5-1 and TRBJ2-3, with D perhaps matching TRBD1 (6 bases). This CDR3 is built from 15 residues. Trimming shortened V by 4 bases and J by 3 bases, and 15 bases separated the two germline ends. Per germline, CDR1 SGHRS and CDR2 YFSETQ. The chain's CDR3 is CASSLEGVGTDTQYF. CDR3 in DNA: TGCGCCAGCAGCCTAGAGGGGGTTGGTACAGATACGCAGTATTTT.

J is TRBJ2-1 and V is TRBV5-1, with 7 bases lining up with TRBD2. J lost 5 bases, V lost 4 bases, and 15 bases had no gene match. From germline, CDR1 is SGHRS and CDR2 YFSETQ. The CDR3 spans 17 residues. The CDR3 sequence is CASSLTNARGEDNEQFF. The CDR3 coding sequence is TGCGCCAGCAGCCTGACCAATGCACGGGGGGAAGACAATGAGCAGTTCTTC.

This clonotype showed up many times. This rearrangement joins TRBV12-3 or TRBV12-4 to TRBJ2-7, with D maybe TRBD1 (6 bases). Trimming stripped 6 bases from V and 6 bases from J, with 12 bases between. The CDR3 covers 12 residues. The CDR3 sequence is CASSTTGPEQYF. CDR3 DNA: TGTGCCAGCAGCACCACAGGGCCCGAGCAGTACTTC.

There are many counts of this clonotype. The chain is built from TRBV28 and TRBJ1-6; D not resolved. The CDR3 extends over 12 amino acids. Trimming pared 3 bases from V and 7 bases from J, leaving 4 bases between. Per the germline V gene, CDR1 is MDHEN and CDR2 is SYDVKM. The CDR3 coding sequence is TGTGCCAGCAGTTTTAACAATTCACCCCTCCACTTT. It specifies CASSFNNSPLHF.

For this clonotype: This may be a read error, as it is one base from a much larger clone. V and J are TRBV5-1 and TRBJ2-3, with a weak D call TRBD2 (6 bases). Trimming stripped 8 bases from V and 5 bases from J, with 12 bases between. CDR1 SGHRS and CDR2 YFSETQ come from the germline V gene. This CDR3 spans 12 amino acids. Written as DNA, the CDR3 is TGCGCCAGGAGCCCCGGGGGAGATACGCAGTATTTT. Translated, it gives CARSPGGDTQYF.

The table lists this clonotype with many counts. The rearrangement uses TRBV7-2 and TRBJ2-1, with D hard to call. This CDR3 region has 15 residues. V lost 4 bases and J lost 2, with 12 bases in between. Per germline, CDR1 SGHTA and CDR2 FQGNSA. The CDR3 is CASSSRGGPYNEQFF. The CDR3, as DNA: TGTGCCAGCAGCTCCCGTGGCGGTCCCTACAATGAGCAGTTCTTC.

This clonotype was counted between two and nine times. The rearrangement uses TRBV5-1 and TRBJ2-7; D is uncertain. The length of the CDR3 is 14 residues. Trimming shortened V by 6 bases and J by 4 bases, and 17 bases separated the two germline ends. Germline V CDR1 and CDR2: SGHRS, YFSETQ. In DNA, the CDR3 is TGCGCCAGCAAATTCTCAGACGCAGGTTACGAGCAGTACTTC. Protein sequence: CASKFSDAGYEQYF.

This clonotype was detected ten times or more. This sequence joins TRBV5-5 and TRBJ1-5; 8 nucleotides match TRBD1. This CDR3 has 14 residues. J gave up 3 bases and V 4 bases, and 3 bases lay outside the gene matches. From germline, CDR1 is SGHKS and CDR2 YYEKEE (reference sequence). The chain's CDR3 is CASSVTGVNQPQHF. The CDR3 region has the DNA TGTGCCAGCAGCGTGACAGGGGTCAATCAGCCCCAGCATTTT.

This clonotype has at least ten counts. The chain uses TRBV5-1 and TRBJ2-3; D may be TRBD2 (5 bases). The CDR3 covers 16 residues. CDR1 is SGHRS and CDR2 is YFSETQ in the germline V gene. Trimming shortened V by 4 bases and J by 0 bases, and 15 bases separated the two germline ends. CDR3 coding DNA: TGCGCCAGCAGCCCCCCAGCGGAGGCTAGCACAGATACGCAGTATTTT. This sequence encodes CASSPPAEASTDTQYF.

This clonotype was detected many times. The CDR3 DNA is TGTGCCAGCAGCCGTGACAGGGTTACTGAAGCTTTCTTT. Its protein is CASSRDRVTEAFF. The chain carries TRBV7-9 and TRBJ1-1, with 7 bases fitting TRBD1. The CDR3 consists of 13 residues. The germline V gene has CDR1 SEHNR and CDR2 FQNEAQ (reference sequence). V shed 5 bases and J 5 bases; nucleotides not matched to a gene: 5. Filled out from reference TRBV7-9 and TRBJ1-1, the complete variable domain reads DTGVSQNPRHKITKRGQNVTFRCDPISEHNRLYWYRQTLGQGPEFLTYFQNEAQLEKSRLLSDRFSAERPKGSFSTLEIQRTEQGDSAMYLCASSRDRVTEAFFGQGTRLTVV.

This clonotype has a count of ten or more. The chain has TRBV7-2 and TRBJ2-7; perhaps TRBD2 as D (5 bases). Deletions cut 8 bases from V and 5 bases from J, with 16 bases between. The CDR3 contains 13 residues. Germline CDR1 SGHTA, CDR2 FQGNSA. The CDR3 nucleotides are TGTGCCAGCGGTGCAAGGTTCGGGAACGAGCAGTACTTC. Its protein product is CASGARFGNEQYF.

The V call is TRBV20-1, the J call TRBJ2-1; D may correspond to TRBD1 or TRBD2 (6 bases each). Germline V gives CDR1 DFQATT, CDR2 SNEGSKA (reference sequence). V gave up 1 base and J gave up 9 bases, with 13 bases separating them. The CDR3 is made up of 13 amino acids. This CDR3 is CSARGGAVSEQFF. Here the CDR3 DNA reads TGCAGTGCTAGAGGGGGGGCCGTTTCTGAGCAGTTCTTC.

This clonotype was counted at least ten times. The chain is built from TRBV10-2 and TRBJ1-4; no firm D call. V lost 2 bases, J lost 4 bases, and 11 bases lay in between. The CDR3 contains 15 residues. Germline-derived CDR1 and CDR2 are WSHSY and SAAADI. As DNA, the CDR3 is TGCGCCAGCAGTGAGAAGGCTTTGGGTAATGAAAAACTGTTTTTT. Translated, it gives CASSEKALGNEKLFF.

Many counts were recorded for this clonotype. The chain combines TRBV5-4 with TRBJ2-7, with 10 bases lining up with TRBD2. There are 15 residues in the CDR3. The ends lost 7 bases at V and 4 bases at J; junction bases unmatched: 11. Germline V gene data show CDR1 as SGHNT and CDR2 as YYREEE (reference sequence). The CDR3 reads CASAPGLAGVYEQYF. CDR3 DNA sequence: TGTGCCAGCGCCCCAGGGCTAGCGGGGGTATACGAGCAGTACTTC.

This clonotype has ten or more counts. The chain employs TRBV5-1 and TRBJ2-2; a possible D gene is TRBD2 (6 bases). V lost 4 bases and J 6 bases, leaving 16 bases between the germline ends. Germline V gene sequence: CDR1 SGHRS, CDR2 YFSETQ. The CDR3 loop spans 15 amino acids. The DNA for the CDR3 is TGCGCCAGCAGCCCTCTAAGTCGGGGGTCCGGGGAGCTGTTTTTT. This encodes CASSPLSRGSGELFF.

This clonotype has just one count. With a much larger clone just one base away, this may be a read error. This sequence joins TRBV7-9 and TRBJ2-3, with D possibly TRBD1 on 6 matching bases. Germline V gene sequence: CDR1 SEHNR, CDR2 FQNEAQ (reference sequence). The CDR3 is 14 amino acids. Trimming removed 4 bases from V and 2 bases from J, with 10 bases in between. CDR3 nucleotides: TGTGCCAGCAGCTATGACAGGAACACAGATACGCAGTATTTT. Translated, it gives CASSYDRNTDTQYF.

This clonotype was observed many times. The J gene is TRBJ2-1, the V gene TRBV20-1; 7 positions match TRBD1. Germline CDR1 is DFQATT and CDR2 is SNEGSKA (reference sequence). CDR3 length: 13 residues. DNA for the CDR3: TGCGCCCCTAGGGGGCAGACTTACAATGAGCAGTTCTTC. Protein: CAPRGQTYNEQFF.

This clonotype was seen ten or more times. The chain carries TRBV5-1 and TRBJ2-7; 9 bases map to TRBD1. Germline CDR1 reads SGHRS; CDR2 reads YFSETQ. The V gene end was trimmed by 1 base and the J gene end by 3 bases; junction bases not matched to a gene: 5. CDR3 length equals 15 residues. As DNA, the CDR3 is TGCGCCAGCAGCTTGTCAAGGGGACAGGGCTACGAGCAGTACTTC. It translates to CASSLSRGQGYEQYF.

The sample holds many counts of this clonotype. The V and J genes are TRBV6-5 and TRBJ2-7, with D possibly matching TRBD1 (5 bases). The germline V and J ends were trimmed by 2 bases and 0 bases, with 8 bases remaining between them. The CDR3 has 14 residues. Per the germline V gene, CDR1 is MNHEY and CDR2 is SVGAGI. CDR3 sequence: CASSYDSSSYEQYF. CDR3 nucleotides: TGTGCCAGCAGTTACGACAGTAGCTCCTACGAGCAGTACTTC.

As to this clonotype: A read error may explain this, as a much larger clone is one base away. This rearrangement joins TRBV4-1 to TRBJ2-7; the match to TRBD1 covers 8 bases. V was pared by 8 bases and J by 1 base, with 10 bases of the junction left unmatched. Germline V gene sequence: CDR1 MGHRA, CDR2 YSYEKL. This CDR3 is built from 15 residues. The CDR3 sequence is CASRPSTGGSYEQYF. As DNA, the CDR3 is TGCGCCAGCCGCCCAAGTACAGGGGGATCCTACGAGCAGTACTTC.

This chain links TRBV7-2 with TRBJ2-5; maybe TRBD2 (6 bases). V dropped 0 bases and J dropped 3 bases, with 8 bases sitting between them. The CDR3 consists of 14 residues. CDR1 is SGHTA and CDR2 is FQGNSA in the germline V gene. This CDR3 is CASSLAGGKETQYF. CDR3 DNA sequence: TGTGCCAGCAGCTTAGCGGGGGGTAAAGAGACCCAGTACTTC.